Shown below are 3 T cell receptor beta chains from a single sample sequenced in a study of blood T cell repertoires in COVID-19. The method was immunoSEQ multiplex PCR; TCRdb's version includes in-frame clones alone and lacks a portion of them. The sample lists hundreds of thousands of clones, around 87% occurring once. The sequencing input was PBMCs or T cells enriched from blood (not recorded which). The receptors derive from a woman younger than 35 who had recovered from COVID-19.

This sequence joins TRBV24-1 and TRBJ2-1; 8 nucleotides align to TRBD2. Germline CDR1 and CDR2: KGHDR and SFDVKD. Unmatched junction bases numbered 3, after V lost 1 base and J lost 8 bases. CDR3 length equals 14 residues. This CDR3 is CATSDFGGVDEQFF. For the CDR3, the DNA is TGTGCCACCAGTGATTTCGGGGGGGTCGATGAGCAGTTCTTC.

J is TRBJ2-1 and V is TRBV7-2, with TRBD2 identical over 10 bases. Germline CDR1 and CDR2: SGHTA and FQGNSA. This CDR3 is built from 17 residues. V shed 2 bases, J shed 7 bases, and the junction held 11 bases outside the gene matches. The CDR3, as DNA: TGTGCCAGCAGCTTATCCGCCCTAGCGGGGGCAGGAAATGAGCAGTTCTTC. Its translation: CASSLSALAGAGNEQFF.

The V gene is TRBV7-2, the J gene TRBJ2-1; TRBD1 matches 9 bases. Germline values: CDR1 SGHTA, CDR2 FQGNSA. Trimming at V came to 1 base and at J to 2 bases, leaving 0 bases not matched to a gene. This CDR3 is 15 amino acids long. CDR3 loop: CASSLDRGPYNEQFF. DNA of the CDR3: TGTGCCAGCAGCTTAGACAGGGGGCCCTACAATGAGCAGTTCTTC.